One and the same sample provided the 22 T cell receptor beta chains below, sequenced in a study of identical twins. MiXCR, run by TCRdb on the 5' RACE reads, gives a single entry per CDR3 protein. This sample has about 530,000 distinct CDR3 sequences, with 20% to 25% found just once. The sample was also linked to a second study, of yellow fever vaccine responses in identical twins.

Sequencing input: CD4+ T cells sorted from blood. These receptors all come from a woman aged 18-30 years in good health.

The chain links TRBV20-1 to TRBJ2-3; D possibly matches TRBD1 or TRBD2 (5 bases each). Germline-derived CDR1 and CDR2 are DFQATT and SNEGSKA (reference sequence). This CDR3 is built from 14 residues. Trimming left V 5 bases short and J 0 bases short, with 12 bases between. The CDR3 reads CSALLGASTDTQYF. In nucleotides, the CDR3 is TGCAGTGCTTTACTAGGGGCTAGCACAGATACGCAGTATTTT.

This clonotype occurred a few times. The genes are TRBV6-1 and TRBJ2-3; no clear D gene. Germline CDR1 is MNHNS and CDR2 is SASEGT. Trimming removed 6 bases from V and 6 bases from J, with 13 bases in between. This CDR3 region has 13 residues. CDR3 residues: CASSWLGTDTQYF. The CDR3 region has the DNA TGTGCCAGCAGCTGGCTTGGAACTGATACGCAGTATTTT.

The chain joins TRBV12-3 or TRBV12-4 to TRBJ2-1, with 7 bases fitting TRBD1. The CDR3 is 17 residues long. V shed 5 bases, J shed 3 bases, and the junction held 13 bases outside the gene matches. CDR3 protein: CASSHSPGQDFYNEQFF. The DNA of the CDR3 is TGTGCCAGCAGTCATAGCCCCGGACAGGACTTCTACAATGAGCAGTTCTTC.

This clonotype was counted only a few times. This rearrangement joins TRBV11-2 to TRBJ2-4; 8 bases fit TRBD2. The CDR3 runs 15 residues. Germline-derived CDR1 and CDR2 are SGHAT and FQNNGV. Trimming cost V 6 bases and J 6 bases; bases outside gene matches: 10. CDR3 sequence (DNA): TGTGCCAGCAGACGCCCGGGACTAGTCGGAAACATTCAGTACTTC. As protein: CASRRPGLVGNIQYF.

The gene calls are TRBV5-1 and TRBJ2-7, with 12 bases that match TRBD2. Germline trimming cut 1 base from V and 2 bases from J; bases unmatched to any gene: 13. Looked up from germline, CDR1 is SGHRS and CDR2 is YFSETQ. This CDR3 has 19 amino acids. CDR3 residues: CASSLKTTGLAGHTYEQYF. The CDR3 DNA reads as TGCGCCAGCAGCTTGAAAACCACGGGACTAGCGGGCCACACCTACGAGCAGTACTTC.

The rearrangement links TRBV5-1 to TRBJ1-1, with TRBD1 matching over 8 bases. Trimming cost V 1 base and J 1 base; bases outside gene matches: 6. This CDR3 region has 16 residues. Germline CDR1 SGHRS, CDR2 YFSETQ. CDR3 DNA: TGCGCCAGCAGCTTGAAGCCTCAGGGGGCGAACACTGAAGCTTTCTTT. The encoded protein is CASSLKPQGANTEAFF.

The chain carries TRBV5-6 and TRBJ1-1; D ambiguous. This CDR3 region has 11 residues. V was shortened by 4 bases and J by 11 bases, with 12 bases between the two germline ends. CDR1 and CDR2 (germline): SGHDT, YYEEEE. In nucleotides, the CDR3 is TGTGCCAGCAGCGGCGGAATAGGGGCTTTCTTT. Its translation is CASSGGIGAFF.

The V and J genes are TRBV3-1 and TRBJ2-1; no clear D. The CDR3 runs to 15 residues. V lost 0 bases to trimming and J lost 5 bases, with 11 bases between them. CDR1 LGHDT and CDR2 YNNKEL come from the germline V gene (reference sequence). CDR3 protein: CASSQDPGTHNEQFF. CDR3 bases: TGTGCCAGCAGCCAAGATCCGGGTACACACAATGAGCAGTTCTTC.

The V call is TRBV28, the J call TRBJ2-5; 7 positions match TRBD2. Per the germline V gene, CDR1 is MDHEN and CDR2 is SYDVKM. The V gene end was trimmed by 4 bases and the J gene end by 1 base; junction bases not matched to a gene: 6. The CDR3 totals 15 residues. The CDR3 loop is CASSSPSSGQETQYF. The CDR3 DNA sequence: TGTGCCAGCAGTTCCCCATCTAGCGGCCAAGAGACCCAGTACTTC.

J is TRBJ2-1 and V is TRBV2; 10 bases fit TRBD2. The CDR3 contains 16 residues. Germline-derived CDR1 and CDR2 are SNHLY and FYNNEI. V lost 5 bases to trimming and J lost 7 bases; unmatched junction nucleotides: 11. This CDR3 is CASSLDGGAGGNEQFF. In DNA, the CDR3 is TGTGCCAGCAGTCTTGACGGGGGAGCGGGAGGGAATGAGCAGTTCTTC.

V and J are TRBV10-2 and TRBJ2-7; D possibly corresponds to TRBD1 (5 bases). The germline gives CDR1 WSHSY, CDR2 SAAADI. Trimming pared 2 bases from V and 8 bases from J, leaving 16 bases between. This CDR3 comprises 14 residues. The CDR3 loop reads CASSETQTEYKQYV. The CDR3 DNA reads as TGCGCCAGCAGTGAGACCCAGACAGAATACAAGCAGTACGTC.

V is TRBV2 and J is TRBJ1-3; 7 bases are a match to TRBD1. Germline trimming cut 9 bases from V and 1 base from J; bases unmatched to any gene: 6. Germline V gene sequence: CDR1 SNHLY, CDR2 FYNNEI. This CDR3 is built from 14 residues. CDR3 DNA: TGTGCCAGGACGGACAGGAGTTCTGGAAACACCATATATTTT. It specifies CARTDRSSGNTIYF.

The V gene is TRBV25-1, the J gene TRBJ2-5, with TRBD1 identical over 7 bases. This CDR3 region has 15 residues. Losses at the gene ends were 4 bases for V and 7 bases for J; bases not matched to a gene: 12. Looked up from germline, CDR1 is MGHDK and CDR2 is SYGVNS. The CDR3 DNA reads as TGTGCCAGCAGTGCGGGCGCTGGGACAGCCCCGACCCAGTACTTC. Protein: CASSAGAGTAPTQYF.

CDR3 residues: CATSDFRVGGRAHTQYF. As DNA, the CDR3 is TGTGCCACCAGTGATTTCCGCGTGGGCGGGCGTGCACATACGCAGTATTTT. V gene TRBV24-1 combines with J gene TRBJ2-3, with D possibly being TRBD2 (5 bases). With 1 base removed from V and 7 bases from J, the gap between germline ends came to 20 bases. The CDR3 is 17 amino acids. The germline V gene encodes CDR1 KGHDR and CDR2 SFDVKD.

The V and J genes are TRBV11-2 and TRBJ1-1, with a tentative D call TRBD1 (6 bases). The CDR3 spans 15 residues. The germline V gene encodes CDR1 SGHAT and CDR2 FQNNGV. With 2 bases removed from V and 1 base from J, the gap between germline ends came to 11 bases. In nucleotides, the CDR3 is TGTGCCAGCAGCTTAATCGTCAGGGGGAACACTGAAGCTTTCTTT. It codes for CASSLIVRGNTEAFF.

This clonotype was counted only a few times. V gene TRBV20-1 combines with J gene TRBJ2-1; possibly TRBD2 for D (7 bases). The length of the CDR3 is 16 residues. The V gene's germline CDR1 is DFQATT and CDR2 SNEGSKA (reference sequence). With 0 bases removed from V and 0 bases from J, the gap between germline ends came to 12 bases. In DNA form, the CDR3 reads TGCAGTGCTAGAGATGGGGGCGGGAGCTCCTACAATGAGCAGTTCTTC. It codes for CSARDGGGSSYNEQFF.

The rearrangement uses TRBV19 and TRBJ1-5, with 10 bases matching TRBD1. CDR3 length: 13 residues. J gave up 7 bases and V 11 bases, and 8 bases lay outside the gene matches. Germline-derived CDR1 and CDR2 are LNHDA and SQIVND (reference sequence). CDR3: CAVGTGDSQPQHF. CDR3 DNA: TGTGCCGTCGGGACAGGGGATAGCCAGCCCCAGCATTTT.

This clonotype was observed a few times. The chain recombines TRBV20-1 with TRBJ1-6, with a tentative D call TRBD1 (5 bases). V lost 4 bases to trimming and J lost 6 bases, with 10 bases between them. CDR1 DFQATT and CDR2 SNEGSKA come from the germline V gene (reference sequence). This CDR3 has 13 amino acids. This CDR3 is CSATGTANSPLHF. CDR3 DNA: TGCAGTGCTACAGGGACCGCTAATTCACCCCTCCACTTT.

This clonotype was counted a few times. V usage is TRBV3-1 and J usage is TRBJ2-7; 8 bases match TRBD2. Germline V gene sequence: CDR1 LGHDT, CDR2 YNNKEL (reference sequence). CDR3 size: 13 residues. The trim removed 3 bases at V and 5 bases at J, leaving 3 bases unmatched. CDR3 in DNA: TGTGCCAGCAGCCAGTCGGGAGGGAACGAGCAGTACTTC. This gives the protein CASSQSGGNEQYF.

This clonotype was detected a few times. This chain links TRBV3-1 with TRBJ2-1, with TRBD2 identical over 11 bases. CDR3 length: 14 amino acids. V shed 4 bases, J shed 9 bases, and the junction held 5 bases outside the gene matches. Germline V gene data show CDR1 as LGHDT and CDR2 as YNNKEL (reference sequence). Here the CDR3 DNA reads TGTGCCAGCAGCCTAGCGGGGGGGCTTAGTGAGCAGTTCTTC. Its translation: CASSLAGGLSEQFF.

This clonotype was recorded a few times. The V gene is TRBV18, the J gene TRBJ1-1; 10 bases agree with TRBD1. Germline-derived CDR1 and CDR2 are KGHSH and LQKENI. V gave up 3 bases and J gave up 7 bases; unmatched junction bases: 17. The CDR3 extends over 18 amino acids. Here the CDR3 reads CASSPATGGEAGSGEAFF. CDR3 bases: TGTGCCAGCTCACCCGCGACAGGGGGCGAAGCGGGGAGTGGTGAAGCTTTCTTT.

V and J are TRBV20-1 and TRBJ2-4; TRBD1 matches at 7 bases. Germline trimming cut 5 bases from V and 0 bases from J; bases unmatched to any gene: 10. There are 16 residues in the CDR3. From germline, CDR1 is DFQATT and CDR2 SNEGSKA (reference sequence). The chain's CDR3 is CSARYTGVLAKNIQYF. The CDR3 DNA follows: TGCAGTGCTCGATACACAGGGGTCCTAGCCAAAAACATTCAGTACTTC.